This T cell receptor beta chain was retrieved from a study of beta chain features in type 1 diabetes. Study summary: The number of sorted cells examined across all samples was approximately 100 million. The study's findings and limits: Patients' naive, central memory and Treg TCRB repertoires seemed closer to one another than those of healthy donors. Researchers could not determine here whether HLA type influences TCRB rearrangement. An over-representation of cells with high TCR expression could result from cDNA sequencing. Among patients with Type 1 diabetes, TCRB CDR3s were moderately but significantly shorter in every one of the four CD4+ subsets.

Concerning this clone: The antigen is undetermined.

Germline V CDR1 and CDR2: DFQATT, SNEGSKA (reference sequence). The CDR3 contains 11 residues. V was clipped by 6 bases and J by 6 bases, with 9 bases between them. Sequenced material consisted of expressed TCRB transcripts (all of the isolated RNA was reverse transcribed). Repertoires were generated with immunoSEQ multiplex PCR, while TCRdb's copy carries only in-frame clones and drops some. The profile shows over 100,000 clones, less than 20% of them singletons. The sample was central memory CD4+ T cells from blood. The receptor was derived from a man aged 25 to 40 with type 1 diabetes. The chain joins TRBV20-1 to TRBJ1-5, with D possibly being TRBD1 (5 bases). In DNA, the CDR3 is TGCAGTGCCCGGGGCGGTCAGCCCCAGCATTTT. It translates to CSARGGQPQHF.